The entry that follows covers one T cell receptor (beta chain) sequence. This sample is drawn from a study of CD8 T cells in Susac syndrome. The authors reverse transcribed roughly 0.5 to 1 ug RNA with random hexamers. TCRdb reprocessed the immunoSEQ multiplex PCR reads via MiXCR and lists one record per CDR3 protein. The sample records around 180,000 distinct CDR3 sequences, under 97% being singletons. Source material: CD4+ T cells from PBMCs. This receptor was identified in a human donor with multiple sclerosis.

The CDR3 DNA reads TGCGCCAGCAGTCTGGGCAGGGGGATCGCCAAAAACATTCAGTACTTC. Protein sequence: CASSLGRGIAKNIQYF. The chain is built from TRBV23-1 and TRBJ2-4; 7 bases align to TRBD1. TRBV23-1 is an ORF, and what it does is uncertain. This CDR3 is 16 amino acids long. Trimming cost V 4 bases and J 1 base; bases outside gene matches: 7.